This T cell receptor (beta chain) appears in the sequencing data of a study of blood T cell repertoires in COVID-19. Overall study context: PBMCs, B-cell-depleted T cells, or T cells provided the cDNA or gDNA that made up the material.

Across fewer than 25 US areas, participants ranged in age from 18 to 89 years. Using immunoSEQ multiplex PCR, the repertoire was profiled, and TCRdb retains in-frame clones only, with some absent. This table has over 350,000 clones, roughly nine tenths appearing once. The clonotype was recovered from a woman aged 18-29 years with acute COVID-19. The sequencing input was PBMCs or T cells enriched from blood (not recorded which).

This CDR3 reads CASSEPTENTEAFF. CDR3 nucleotides: TGTGCCAGCTCAGAACCGACAGAGAACACTGAAGCTTTCTTT. The chain links TRBV18 to TRBJ1-1, with D maybe TRBD1 (5 bases). The ends were cut back, 5 bases at V and 1 base at J, with 11 bases in the middle. This CDR3 region has 14 residues. Germline V CDR1 and CDR2: KGHSH, LQKENI. Variable domain in full (rest from reference TRBV18 and TRBJ1-1): NAGVMQNPRHLVRRRGQEARLRCSPMKGHSHVYWYRQLPEEGLKFMVYLQKENIIDESGMPKERFSAEFPKEGPSILRIQQVVRGDSAAYFCASSEPTENTEAFFGQGTRLTVV.